The 19 T cell receptor beta chains reported below all come from one sample, sequenced in a study of blood T cell repertoires in COVID-19. Data came from immunoSEQ multiplex PCR; TCRdb stores just in-frame clones and leaves some out. Of 250,000 to 350,000 clones listed, about 85% were seen once; the top ten hold 0.87%. The sequenced sample consisted of peripheral blood. These receptors originate from a human donor with COVID-19, enrolled during active disease. The donor label of this sample is uncertain.

In its sample, this clone was seen once. The chain combines TRBV3-1 (or the pseudogene TRBV3-2) with TRBJ2-3; perhaps TRBD2 as D (6 bases). CDR3 length equals 14 residues. Trimming removed 4 bases from V and 2 bases from J, with 10 bases in between. In germline, CDR1 is LGHDT, CDR2 YNNKEL (reference sequence). CDR3 DNA: TGTGCCAGCAGCCCCCGGGACTTCACAGATACGCAGTATTTT. Translation: CASSPRDFTDTQYF.

Note on this clone: At the DNA level, this CDR3 is encoded by other sequences in the same sample as well. The rearrangement links TRBV5-1 to TRBJ2-2; TRBD2 agrees at 7 bases. With V trimmed by 1 base and J by 5 bases, 2 bases remained unmatched. The CDR3 totals 14 residues. Germline loops: CDR1 SGHRS, CDR2 YFSETQ. The CDR3 protein is CASSLQGGTGELFF. CDR3 in DNA: TGCGCCAGCAGCTTGCAGGGAGGGACCGGGGAGCTGTTTTTT.

This clone was detected once. V and J are TRBV24-1 and TRBJ1-2; 10 bases are shared with TRBD1. In germline, CDR1 is KGHDR, CDR2 SFDVKD. This CDR3 is built from 16 residues. The trim removed 0 bases at V and 4 bases at J, leaving 4 bases unmatched. The CDR3 DNA follows: TGTGCCACCAGTGATTTGACCGGACAGGGGGGCTATGGCTACACCTTC. This encodes CATSDLTGQGGYGYTF.

The rearrangement links TRBV6-6 to TRBJ2-7; 13 nucleotides agree with TRBD2. J was trimmed by 4 bases and V by 7 bases; bases with no gene match: 7. The CDR3 has 15 amino acids. From germline, CDR1 is MNHNY and CDR2 SVGAGI (reference sequence). CDR3 DNA: TGTGCCAGCACCCAGGGACTAGCGGGAATTTACGAGCAGTACTTC. Its protein product is CASTQGLAGIYEQYF.

The V call is TRBV7-3, the J call TRBJ2-1, with 15 nucleotides matching TRBD2. The CDR3 spans 19 residues. J was trimmed by 2 bases and V by 4 bases; bases with no gene match: 9. Germline lookup yields CDR1 SGHTA and CDR2 FQGTGA. CDR3 DNA: TGTGCCAGCAGCTCACGTCCCGGGACTAGCGGGGGGCCCTACAATGAGCAGTTCTTC. Encoded protein: CASSSRPGTSGGPYNEQFF.

This chain joins TRBV7-2 and TRBJ1-1; D uncertain. The CDR3 consists of 13 residues. Trimming removed 5 bases from V and 4 bases from J, with 11 bases in between. Germline-derived CDR1 and CDR2 are SGHTA and FQGNSA. Written as DNA, the CDR3 is TGTGCCAGCAGCCAAACGGAGACCACTGAAGCTTTCTTT. Residues: CASSQTETTEAFF.

The genes are TRBV5-1 and TRBJ2-2; D gene unclear. CDR1 and CDR2 from the germline V gene are SGHRS and YFSETQ. There are 13 residues in the CDR3. The V end lost 4 bases, the J end lost 5 bases, and 9 bases lay between the germline ends. The CDR3 nucleotides read TGCGCCAGCAGCCCTCGCGAGACCGGGGAGCTGTTTTTT. It encodes CASSPRETGELFF. Together with reference TRBV5-1 and TRBJ2-2, the CDR3 gives the full variable domain: KAGVTQTPRYLIKTRGQQVTLSCSPISGHRSVSWYQQTPGQGLQFLFEYFSETQRNKGNFPGRFSGRQFSNSRSEMNVSTLELGDSALYLCASSPRETGELFFGEGSRLTVL.

The chain recombines TRBV18 with TRBJ2-2; 10 bases are shared with TRBD1. V was clipped by 1 base and J by 4 bases; unmatched bases: 3. The CDR3 is made up of 16 amino acids. Germline CDR1 is KGHSH and CDR2 is LQKENI. The CDR3 is CASSPLDRGLTGELFF. The CDR3 DNA reads TGTGCCAGCTCACCACTCGACAGGGGGCTCACCGGGGAGCTGTTTTTT. Looking up the rest from reference TRBV18 and TRBJ2-2 gives the full variable domain: NAGVMQNPRHLVRRRGQEARLRCSPMKGHSHVYWYRQLPEEGLKFMVYLQKENIIDESGMPKERFSAEFPKEGPSILRIQQVVRGDSAAYFCASSPLDRGLTGELFFGEGSRLTVL.

The chain has TRBV23-1 and TRBJ1-3, with 7 bases matching TRBD1. TRBV23-1 is annotated as an ORF whose role is uncertain. The CDR3 covers 14 residues. Trimming removed 7 bases from V and 2 bases from J; junction bases left unmatched: 5. The CDR3 DNA follows: TGCGCCAGCACCTCTACAGGGGCTGGAAACACCATATATTTT. Translating it yields CASTSTGAGNTIYF.

The chain employs TRBV7-9 and TRBJ1-5, with D possibly matching TRBD1 (5 bases). Trimming took off 1 base at V and 9 bases at J, with 10 bases between the two ends. The CDR3 spans 13 residues. Germline-derived CDR1 and CDR2 are SEHNR and FQNEAQ (reference sequence). CDR3 sequence reads: CASSLEGIRPQHF. The CDR3 coding sequence is TGTGCCAGCAGCTTAGAGGGGATACGGCCCCAGCATTTT.

V and J are TRBV5-1 and TRBJ2-5; 9 bases agree with TRBD2. CDR3 size: 16 residues. The V gene's germline CDR1 is SGHRS and CDR2 YFSETQ. V trimming: 3 bases; J trimming: 2 bases; junction bases outside the gene matches: 8. The CDR3 sequence is CASSSMVAGVQETQYF. The CDR3 DNA is TGCGCCAGCAGCTCTATGGTAGCGGGGGTACAAGAGACCCAGTACTTC.

The V and J genes are TRBV7-8 and TRBJ1-1; D ambiguous. This CDR3 is 15 amino acids long. Looked up from germline, CDR1 is SGHVS and CDR2 is FQNEAQ. Between the trimmed V and J ends, which lost 5 bases and 0 bases, there was a span of 13 bases. This chain's CDR3 is CASSPGGEMNTEAFF. The CDR3 DNA reads TGTGCCAGCAGCCCCGGCGGGGAGATGAACACTGAAGCTTTCTTT.

The chain carries TRBV6-5 and TRBJ1-1; 8 bases align to TRBD1. CDR3 length: 12 amino acids. With V trimmed by 5 bases and J by 6 bases, 2 bases remained unmatched. Germline-derived CDR1 and CDR2 are MNHEY and SVGAGI. The CDR3 DNA follows: TGTGCCAGCAGTCGACAGGGGTCTGAAGCTTTCTTT. This codes for CASSRQGSEAFF.

The chain couples TRBV19 to TRBJ1-1, with 11 bases matching TRBD1. CDR3 length: 17 amino acids. Germline values: CDR1 LNHDA, CDR2 SQIVND (reference sequence). V shed 5 bases, J shed 0 bases, and the junction held 8 bases outside the gene matches. The CDR3 DNA reads as TGTGCCAGTAGTCCCCGGGACAGGGGGAGCATGAACACTGAAGCTTTCTTT. Protein product: CASSPRDRGSMNTEAFF.

This chain connects TRBV6-2 or TRBV6-3 to TRBJ2-3, with TRBD2 matching 11 bases. CDR3 size: 18 residues. Germline V CDR1 and CDR2: MNHEY, SVGEGT. V shed 0 bases, J shed 3 bases, and the junction held 8 bases outside the gene matches. CDR3 amino acids: CASSYSTGTSGITDTQYF. CDR3 nucleotides: TGTGCCAGCAGTTACTCGACCGGGACTAGCGGAATTACAGATACGCAGTATTTT.

The chain carries TRBV28 and TRBJ1-4, with D possibly being TRBD1 (5 bases). This CDR3 region has 14 residues. Germline CDR1 is MDHEN and CDR2 is SYDVKM. The germline V and J ends were trimmed by 7 bases and 5 bases, with 14 bases remaining between them. CDR3 in DNA: TGTGCCAGCACCTTGTCCAGGGCGAATGAAAAACTGTTTTTT. This sequence encodes CASTLSRANEKLFF.

The DNA of the CDR3 is TGTGCCAGCAGCGTAGCTGGGCGGGACACTGAAGCTTTCTTT. Translated, it gives CASSVAGRDTEAFF. The chain recombines TRBV9 with TRBJ1-1, with D uncertain. Trimming left V 0 bases short and J 3 bases short, with 9 bases between. The CDR3 has 14 amino acids. CDR1 is SGDLS, CDR2 YYNGEE, per germline.

The chain has TRBV11-2 and TRBJ1-4; D is possibly TRBD1 (6 bases). The CDR3 is 14 residues long. Germline assignment: CDR1 SGHAT and CDR2 FQNNGV. V was pared by 8 bases and J by 4 bases, with 14 bases between. The CDR3 DNA is TGTGCCAGCTCTACAGGGTTGAGTAATGAAAAACTGTTTTTT. Protein: CASSTGLSNEKLFF.

The chain carries TRBV28 and TRBJ2-7, with 13 bases lining up with TRBD2. Trimming cost V 5 bases and J 0 bases; bases outside gene matches: 4. This CDR3 region has 16 residues. Germline V lookup: CDR1 MDHEN, CDR2 SYDVKM. The CDR3: CASSTRTSGSSYEQYF. CDR3 nucleotides: TGTGCCAGCAGTACCAGGACTAGCGGGAGCTCCTACGAGCAGTACTTC.